One TCR beta chain is described in this entry. No antigen is known for it. Through Arm-PCR of CDR3 regions and iRepertoire HTBI primers, TCR beta libraries were built. TCRdb processed the multiplex PCR reads anew with MiXCR; each CDR3 protein has one entry. The sample consists of 350,000 to 500,000 distinct CDR3 sequences, 21% of them appearing once. Indicated time point: persistent/refractory GD, antithyroid drugs over 5 years with positive TRAb. Following extraction of RNA from PBMCs, that RNA was used to make the TCR library. The sample is drawn from a study of regulatory T cells in long-lasting Graves disease. Background on the study: Persistent Graves' disease meant over 5 years of antithyroid drugs with positive TSH receptor antibodies. Study-wide results and caveats: The number of shared public clonotypes was higher in persistent patients (2,741) than new patients (just over 950). Relative to newly diagnosed Graves' patients, persistent ones had lower TCR diversity.

V was clipped by 3 bases and J by 4 bases, with 9 bases between them. Germline CDR1 SQVTM, CDR2 ANQGSEA. CDR3 length: 12 amino acids. This material consisted of peripheral blood mononuclear cells (PBMCs), taken when the disease was refractory, from a patient treated with antithyroid drugs. The V call is TRBV29-1, the J call TRBJ1-1; tentatively, D is TRBD1 (5 bases). The receptor comes from a female donor with Graves disease. For the CDR3, the DNA is TGCAGCGTTGATGCTAGGGGCACTGAAGCTTTCTTT. Translation gives CSVDARGTEAFF.